Following are 10 T cell receptor beta chains from one sample sequenced in a study of T cell changes during pregnancy in multiple sclerosis. Sequencing was performed with immunoSEQ multiplex PCR; in TCRdb, only in-frame clones are kept and a portion is missing. The repertoire holds roughly 100,000 clones, with 91% as singletons. Sequences were derived from peripheral blood, sampled after pregnancy. The receptor set was obtained from a female donor in good health, enrolled as a control in a pregnancy study.

The chain carries TRBV5-4 and TRBJ2-3, with 9 bases that match TRBD2. Germline loops: CDR1 SGHNT, CDR2 YYREEE (reference sequence). This CDR3 contains 15 residues. The V and J ends lost 3 bases and 0 bases, in that order; junction bases with no gene match: 2. In nucleotides, the CDR3 is TGTGCCAGCAGCTCTAGCGGGGCGAGCACAGATACGCAGTATTTT. Protein sequence: CASSSSGASTDTQYF.

The chain links TRBV6-1 to TRBJ1-2, with D hard to call. Germline V lookup: CDR1 MNHNS, CDR2 SASEGT. V dropped 2 bases and J dropped 4 bases, with 11 bases sitting between them. This CDR3 contains 14 residues. The CDR3 region is CASSELARSYGYTF. CDR3 sequence (DNA): TGTGCCAGCAGTGAATTGGCCAGGTCCTATGGCTACACCTTC.

This clone was observed a single time. Other DNA sequences of this sample code for an identical CDR3. The V call is TRBV5-4, the J call TRBJ1-6, with TRBD1 identical over 9 bases. From germline, CDR1 is SGHNT and CDR2 YYREEE (reference sequence). The trim removed 3 bases at V and 5 bases at J, leaving 3 bases unmatched. CDR3 length: 15 amino acids. CDR3 nucleotides: TGTGCCAGCAGCTCTAGGACAGGGGATAATTCACCCCTCCACTTT. As protein: CASSSRTGDNSPLHF. Using reference TRBV5-4 and TRBJ1-6 for the parts outside the CDR3, the full variable domain is ETGVTQSPTHLIKTRGQQVTLRCSSQSGHNTVSWYQQALGQGPQFIFQYYREEENGRGNFPPRFSGLQFPNYSSELNVNALELDDSALYLCASSSRTGDNSPLHFGNGTRLTVT.

The chain's CDR3 is CASSFRQGPYEQYF. The CDR3 nucleotides read TGTGCCAGCAGTTTCAGGCAGGGGCCCTACGAGCAGTACTTC. The genes are TRBV28 and TRBJ2-7; D possibly corresponds to TRBD1 (6 bases). Deletions cut 3 bases from V and 2 bases from J, with 11 bases between. From germline, CDR1 is MDHEN and CDR2 SYDVKM. The CDR3 loop spans 14 amino acids.

The chain links TRBV27 to TRBJ1-4; TRBD1 matches 7 bases. The V gene's germline CDR1 is MNHEY and CDR2 SMNVEV (reference sequence). The V gene end was trimmed by 6 bases and the J gene end by 6 bases; junction bases not matched to a gene: 7. The CDR3 length is 14 residues. The CDR3 sequence: CASSRQGDHEKLFF. The CDR3 DNA follows: TGTGCCAGCAGCCGACAGGGTGATCATGAAAAACTGTTTTTT.

The CDR3, as DNA: TGTGCCAGCAGCGCCGGGACAGGGAGCAATGAGCAGTTCTTC. As protein: CASSAGTGSNEQFF. The chain combines TRBV6-4 with TRBJ2-1; 9 bases align to TRBD1. V gave up 6 bases and J gave up 6 bases; unmatched junction bases: 6. The CDR3 is 14 amino acids. Germline-derived CDR1 and CDR2 are MRHNA and SNTAGT.

The rearrangement joins TRBV6-4 to TRBJ1-1, with 11 bases matching TRBD1. From germline, CDR1 is MRHNA and CDR2 SNTAGT. Unmatched junction bases numbered 7, after V lost 0 bases and J lost 13 bases. This CDR3 has 14 amino acids. The CDR3 DNA reads as TGTGCCAGCAGTGACTCTAGGACAGGGGGCGTTTATTTCTTT. The encoded protein is CASSDSRTGGVYFF.

V and J are TRBV11-2 and TRBJ1-1; maybe TRBD1 (6 bases). This CDR3 region has 12 residues. Trimming took 5 bases from V and 5 from J, leaving 9 bases between them. Germline CDR1 reads SGHAT; CDR2 reads FQNNGV. Here the CDR3 DNA reads TGTGCCAGCAGCCACGACAGGACTGAAGCTTTCTTT. Translation: CASSHDRTEAFF.

The chain joins TRBV28 to TRBJ2-2, with TRBD2 matching 7 bases. The germline V gene encodes CDR1 MDHEN and CDR2 SYDVKM. The CDR3 consists of 14 residues. V lost 3 bases and J lost 2; bases outside the gene matches: 0. CDR3 in amino acids: CASSLGLNTGELFF. The CDR3 DNA reads TGTGCCAGCAGTTTGGGACTAAACACCGGGGAGCTGTTTTTT.

There are a few counts of this clone. The chain employs TRBV6-5 and TRBJ2-2; 7 bases match TRBD1. The germline V gene has CDR1 MNHEY and CDR2 SVGAGI. Trimming cost V 5 bases and J 5 bases; bases outside gene matches: 8. This CDR3 region has 15 residues. The CDR3 is CASSPRDRLTGELFF. In DNA, the CDR3 is TGTGCCAGCAGTCCCCGGGACAGATTAACCGGGGAGCTGTTTTTT.